A single count supports the clone carrying this T cell receptor beta chain. The data stem from a study of blood T cell repertoires in COVID-19. TCRdb keeps only in-frame clones here, not all; method: immunoSEQ multiplex PCR. The repertoire holds some 200,000 clones, roughly 81% seen once, with 2.9% in the top ten. Source material: peripheral blood. The TCR comes from a man aged 50 to 59 who had recovered from COVID-19.

In DNA form, the CDR3 reads TGCGCCAGCAGCTTAGGGACAGGATCCCGGGAGCTGTTTTTT. Translated: CASSLGTGSRELFF. The gene calls are TRBV5-1 and TRBJ2-2; 8 nucleotides align to TRBD1. This CDR3 region has 14 residues. V shed 2 bases, J shed 9 bases, and the junction held 6 bases outside the gene matches. From germline, CDR1 is SGHRS and CDR2 YFSETQ.